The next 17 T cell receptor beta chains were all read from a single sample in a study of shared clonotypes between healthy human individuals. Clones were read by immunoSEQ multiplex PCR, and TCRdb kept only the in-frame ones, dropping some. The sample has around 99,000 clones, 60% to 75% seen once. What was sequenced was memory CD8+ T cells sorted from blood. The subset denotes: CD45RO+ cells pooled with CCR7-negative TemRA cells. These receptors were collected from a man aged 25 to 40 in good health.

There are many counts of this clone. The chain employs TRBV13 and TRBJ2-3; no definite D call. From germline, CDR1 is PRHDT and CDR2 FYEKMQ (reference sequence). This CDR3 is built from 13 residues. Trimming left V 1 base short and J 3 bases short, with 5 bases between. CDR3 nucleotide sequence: TGTGCCAGCAGCTTAGTACGGACAGATACGCAGTATTTT. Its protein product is CASSLVRTDTQYF.

CDR3 loop: CASSFLRTSTDTQYF. The CDR3 DNA sequence: TGTGCCAGCAGCTTTTTGCGGACCAGCACAGATACGCAGTATTTT. The chain has TRBV5-4 and TRBJ2-3; D unclear. Germline V gives CDR1 SGHNT, CDR2 YYREEE (reference sequence). V gave up 2 bases and J gave up 0 bases, with 10 bases separating them. This CDR3 contains 15 residues.

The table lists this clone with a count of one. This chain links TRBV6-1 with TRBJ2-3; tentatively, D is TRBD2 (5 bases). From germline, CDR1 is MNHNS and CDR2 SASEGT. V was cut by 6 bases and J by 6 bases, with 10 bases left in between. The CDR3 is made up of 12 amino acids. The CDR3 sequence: CASRAEADTQYF. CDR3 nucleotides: TGTGCCAGCAGAGCGGAGGCCGATACGCAGTATTTT.

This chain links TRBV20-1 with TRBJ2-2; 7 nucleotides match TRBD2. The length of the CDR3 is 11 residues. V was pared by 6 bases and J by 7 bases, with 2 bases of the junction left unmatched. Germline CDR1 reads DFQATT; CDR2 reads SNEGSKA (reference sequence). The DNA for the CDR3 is TGCAGTGCCTGGGGGGGCGGGGAGCTGTTTTTT. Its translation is CSAWGGGELFF.

The DNA of the CDR3 is TGTGCCAGCAGCTTAGCGAAGACAGGGGGTGCCAATGAAAAACTGTTTTTT. Translation gives CASSLAKTGGANEKLFF. The gene calls are TRBV7-9 and TRBJ1-4, with 9 bases aligning to TRBD1. The germline CDR1 and CDR2 sequences are SEHNR and FQNEAQ (reference sequence). V lost 0 bases to trimming and J lost 5 bases; unmatched junction nucleotides: 7. This CDR3 contains 17 residues.

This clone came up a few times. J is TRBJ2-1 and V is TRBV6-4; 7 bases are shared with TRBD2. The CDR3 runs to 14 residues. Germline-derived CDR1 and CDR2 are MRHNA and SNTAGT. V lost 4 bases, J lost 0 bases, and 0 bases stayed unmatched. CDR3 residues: CASSGGSSYNEQFF. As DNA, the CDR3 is TGTGCCAGCAGTGGCGGGAGCTCCTACAATGAGCAGTTCTTC.

In DNA, the CDR3 is TGTGCCAGCAGTGAAGTGGACAGGGACCACGAGCAGTACTTC. Translated: CASSEVDRDHEQYF. The rearrangement links TRBV2 to TRBJ2-7, with 8 positions matching TRBD1. CDR3 length equals 14 residues. Germline trimming cut 1 base from V and 5 bases from J; bases unmatched to any gene: 4. Germline values: CDR1 SNHLY, CDR2 FYNNEI.

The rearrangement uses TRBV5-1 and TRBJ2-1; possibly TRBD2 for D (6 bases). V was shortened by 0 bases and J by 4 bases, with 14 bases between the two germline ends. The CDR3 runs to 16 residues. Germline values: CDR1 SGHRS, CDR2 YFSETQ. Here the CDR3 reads CASSLGMAGTYNEQFF. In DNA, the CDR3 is TGCGCCAGCAGCTTGGGTATGGCAGGGACTTACAATGAGCAGTTCTTC.

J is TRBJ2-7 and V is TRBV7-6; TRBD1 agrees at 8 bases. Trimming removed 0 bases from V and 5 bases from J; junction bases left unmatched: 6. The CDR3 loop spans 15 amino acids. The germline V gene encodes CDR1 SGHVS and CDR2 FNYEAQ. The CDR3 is CASSLAQGALNEQYF. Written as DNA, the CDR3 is TGTGCCAGCAGCTTAGCCCAGGGGGCTTTAAACGAGCAGTACTTC.

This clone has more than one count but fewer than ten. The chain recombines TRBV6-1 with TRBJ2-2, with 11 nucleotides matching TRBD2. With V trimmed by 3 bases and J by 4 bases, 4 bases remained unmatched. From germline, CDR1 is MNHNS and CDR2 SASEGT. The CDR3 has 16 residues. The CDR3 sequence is CASSDELAGVTGELFF. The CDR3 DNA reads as TGTGCCAGCAGTGACGAACTAGCGGGAGTCACCGGGGAGCTGTTTTTT.

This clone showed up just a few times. The CDR3 DNA sequence: TGCGCCAGCAGCCAAGATCGCCTTGGGGACTACGAGCAGTACTTC. Translation: CASSQDRLGDYEQYF. The chain couples TRBV4-3 to TRBJ2-7; no firm D call. There are 15 residues in the CDR3. Trimming shortened V by 0 bases and J by 3 bases, and 12 bases separated the two germline ends. Looked up from germline, CDR1 is LGHNA and CDR2 is YSLEER.

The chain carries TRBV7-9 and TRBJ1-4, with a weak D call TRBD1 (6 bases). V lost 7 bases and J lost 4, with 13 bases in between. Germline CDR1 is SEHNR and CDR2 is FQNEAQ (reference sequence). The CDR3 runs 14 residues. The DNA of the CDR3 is TGTGCCAGCACCCCGGACAGATATAATGAAAAACTGTTTTTT. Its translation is CASTPDRYNEKLFF.

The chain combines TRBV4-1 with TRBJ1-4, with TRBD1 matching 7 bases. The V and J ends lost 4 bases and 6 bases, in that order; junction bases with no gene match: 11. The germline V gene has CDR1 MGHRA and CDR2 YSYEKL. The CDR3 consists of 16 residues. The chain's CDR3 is CASSRLPDRPDEKLFF. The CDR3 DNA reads TGCGCCAGCAGCCGACTCCCGGACAGGCCGGATGAAAAACTGTTTTTT.

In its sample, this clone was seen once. CDR3 DNA: TGCGCCAGCAGCTTAGGCGGTAGCACAGATACGCAGTATTTT. Its translation is CASSLGGSTDTQYF. The chain uses TRBV5-1 and TRBJ2-3; D unclear. The CDR3 totals 14 residues. From germline, CDR1 is SGHRS and CDR2 YFSETQ. Trimming took 2 bases from V and 0 from J, leaving 7 bases between them.

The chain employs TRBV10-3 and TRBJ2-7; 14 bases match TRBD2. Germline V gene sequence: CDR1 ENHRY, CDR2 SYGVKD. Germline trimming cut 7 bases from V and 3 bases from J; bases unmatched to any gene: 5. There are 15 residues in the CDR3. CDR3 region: CAITEGTSGSYEQYF. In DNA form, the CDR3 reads TGTGCCATCACCGAGGGGACTAGCGGGAGCTACGAGCAGTACTTC.

The CDR3 spells CATSRGEHPGTGELFF. The CDR3 DNA sequence: TGTGCCACCAGCAGAGGGGAACATCCGGGCACCGGGGAGCTGTTTTTT. V is TRBV15 and J is TRBJ2-2; D is unclear. The V end was cut by 1 base, the J end by 4 bases, with 13 bases between. Germline V gives CDR1 LNHNV, CDR2 YYDKDF (reference sequence). This CDR3 spans 16 amino acids.

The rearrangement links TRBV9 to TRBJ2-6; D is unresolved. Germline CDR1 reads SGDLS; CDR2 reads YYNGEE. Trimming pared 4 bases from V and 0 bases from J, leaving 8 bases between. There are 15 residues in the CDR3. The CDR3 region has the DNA TGTGCCAGCAGCCTAGGGTACTCTGGGGCCAACGTCCTGACTTTC. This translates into CASSLGYSGANVLTF.